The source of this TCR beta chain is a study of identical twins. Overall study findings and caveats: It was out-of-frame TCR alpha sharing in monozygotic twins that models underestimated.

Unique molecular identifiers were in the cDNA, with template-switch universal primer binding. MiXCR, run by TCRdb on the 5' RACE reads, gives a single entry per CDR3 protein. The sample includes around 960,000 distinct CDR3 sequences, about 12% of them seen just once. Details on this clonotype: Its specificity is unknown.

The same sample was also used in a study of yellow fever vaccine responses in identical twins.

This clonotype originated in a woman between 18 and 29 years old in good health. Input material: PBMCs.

DNA of the CDR3: TGTGCCAGCAGCTTAGCTGTGGGGGGCCTCACAGATACGCAGTATTTT. Encoded protein: CASSLAVGGLTDTQYF. The rearrangement links TRBV7-6 to TRBJ2-3; possibly TRBD1 or TRBD2 for D (6 bases each). Germline-derived CDR1 and CDR2 are SGHVS and FNYEAQ. V lost 0 bases to trimming and J lost 2 bases, with 12 bases between them. The CDR3 consists of 16 residues. The full variable domain, in which reference TRBV7-6 and TRBJ2-3 provide the parts outside the CDR3, is GAGVSQSPRYKVTKRGQDVALRCDPISGHVSLYWYRQALGQGPEFLTYFNYEAQQDKSGLPNDRFSAERPEGSISTLTIQRTEQRDSAMYRCASSLAVGGLTDTQYFGPGTRLTVL.